The 6 T cell receptor beta chains presented below share a single source sample, sequenced in a study of T-cell memory formation after mild COVID-19. TCRdb re-derived calls from the 5' RACE reads in MiXCR, one entry per CDR3 protein. The repertoire has hundreds of thousands of distinct CDR3 sequences, 20% to 25% of them found once; the top ten carry 20% to 25%. Sequencing was done on a sample of PBMCs or a T cell subset sorted from them (not recorded which). These TCRs come from a young man who had mild COVID-19 (a few samples of this study predate the infection). Cell type and time point are not known.

This rearrangement joins TRBV6-2 or TRBV6-3 to TRBJ2-3; tentative D call: TRBD2 (6 bases). CDR1 is MNHEY, CDR2 SVGEGT, per germline. CDR3 size: 17 residues. Trimming cost V 0 bases and J 0 bases, with 13 bases left between them. The CDR3 coding sequence is TGTGCCAGCAGTTACTCCGTCTCGCGGGGTAGCACAGATACGCAGTATTTT. Its protein product is CASSYSVSRGSTDTQYF.

The chain recombines TRBV5-1 with TRBJ2-2; D not resolved. The V and J ends lost 3 bases and 8 bases respectively, with 14 bases between them. The CDR3 is made up of 14 amino acids. In germline, CDR1 is SGHRS, CDR2 YFSETQ. The CDR3 bases are TGCGCCAGCAGCTCCAGCGCAGCCCTTGGGGAGCTGTTTTTT. Its translation is CASSSSAALGELFF.

This clonotype was recorded at least ten times. The chain employs TRBV24-1 and TRBJ2-3; TRBD1 agrees at 9 bases. The CDR3 extends over 15 amino acids. Germline V lookup: CDR1 KGHDR, CDR2 SFDVKD. The V segment lost 4 bases and the J segment 5 bases; nucleotides outside the gene matches: 6. CDR3 coding DNA: TGTGCCACCAGTGACCCCGGACAGGGGATAGATACGCAGTATTTT. The encoded protein is CATSDPGQGIDTQYF.

The rearrangement links TRBV5-4 to TRBJ1-1, with D perhaps TRBD1 (5 bases). The V gene's germline CDR1 is SGHNT and CDR2 YYREEE (reference sequence). The V end was cut by 7 bases, the J end by 7 bases, with 17 bases between. This CDR3 comprises 13 residues. In nucleotides, the CDR3 is TGTGCCAGCCCCCCTCCGGGACGGGGTGAAGCTTTCTTT. Translation gives CASPPPGRGEAFF. Looking up the rest from reference TRBV5-4 and TRBJ1-1 gives the full variable domain: ETGVTQSPTHLIKTRGQQVTLRCSSQSGHNTVSWYQQALGQGPQFIFQYYREEENGRGNFPPRFSGLQFPNYSSELNVNALELDDSALYLCASPPPGRGEAFFGQGTRLTVV.

This clonotype came up a few times. The chain uses TRBV7-2 and TRBJ2-3; TRBD2 is a possible D gene (5 bases). CDR3 length: 14 amino acids. V gave up 2 bases and J gave up 6 bases, with 12 bases separating them. The germline V gene encodes CDR1 SGHTA and CDR2 FQGNSA. This CDR3 reads CASSLLRDRDTQYF. CDR3 coding DNA: TGTGCCAGCAGCTTACTGAGGGATAGGGATACGCAGTATTTT.

The V gene is TRBV6-1, the J gene TRBJ2-2; D is unresolved. The germline CDR1 and CDR2 sequences are MNHNS and SASEGT. V lost 7 bases and J lost 4, with 13 bases in between. CDR3 length equals 14 residues. CDR3 in DNA: TGTGCCAGCATTTCAAGGGATCGCACCGGGGAGCTGTTTTTT. It specifies CASISRDRTGELFF.